The next 3 T cell receptor beta chains were all read from a single sample in a study of T cells in Graves' hyperthyroidism and ophthalmopathy. The investigators amplified TCR beta CDR3 regions from RNA transcripts. Primed by the HTBI set, a first-round RT-PCR was run on the TCR CDR3. TCRdb itself ran the multiplex PCR reads through MiXCR, one entry per CDR3 protein. This repertoire shows roughly 100,000 distinct CDR3 sequences, about half found once; its top ten account for roughly 24%. Sequenced material: blood. These receptors all stem from a man aged 40-49 years with Graves' hyperthyroidism.

At least ten counts were recorded for this clonotype. The chain is built from TRBV25-1 and TRBJ2-3, with TRBD2 as a possible D gene (5 bases). CDR3 length: 16 residues. Germline V gene lookup returns CDR1 MGHDK and CDR2 SYGVNS. The ends were cut back, 2 bases at V and 2 bases at J, with 14 bases in the middle. DNA of the CDR3: TGTGCCAGCAGTGAAAAGAAGCGGTGGAACACAGATACGCAGTATTTT. Translated, it gives CASSEKKRWNTDTQYF.

V and J are TRBV19 and TRBJ1-6; maybe TRBD1 (6 bases). CDR1 LNHDA and CDR2 SQIVND come from the germline V gene (reference sequence). There are 17 residues in the CDR3. The ends were cut back, 6 bases at V and 11 bases at J, with 26 bases in the middle. The CDR3 DNA is TGTGCCAGTAGGTCGCGGGCAGGGGAGGTAGGAAATCCACCCCTCCACTTT. This codes for CASRSRAGEVGNPPLHF.

The chain has TRBV20-1 and TRBJ1-1, with D perhaps TRBD1 (6 bases). Trimming removed 3 bases at V and 7 bases at J, with 15 bases between. The CDR3 runs 13 residues. CDR1 is DFQATT, CDR2 SNEGSKA, per germline (reference sequence). For the CDR3, the DNA is TGCAGTGCTAGCCCCGGGGGGCGCCTTGAAGCTTTCTTT. Its translation is CSASPGGRLEAFF.